One and the same sample provided the 6 T cell receptor beta chains below, sequenced in a study of CD8 T cells in Susac syndrome. Reverse transcription of roughly 0.5 to 1 ug RNA used random hexamers. A single record per CDR3 protein comes from TCRdb applying MiXCR to the immunoSEQ multiplex PCR reads. Of more than 95,000 distinct CDR3 sequences listed, approximately 93% are singletons. Input material: CD4+ T cells from PBMCs. Receptor source: a human donor with multiple sclerosis.

This clonotype is a singleton in its sample. The V gene is TRBV10-3, the J gene TRBJ1-2; tentative D call: TRBD1 (6 bases). V lost 4 bases, J lost 2 bases, and 11 bases lay in between. Germline assignment: CDR1 ENHRY and CDR2 SYGVKD. This CDR3 is built from 14 residues. This chain's CDR3 is CAISGPDRNYGYTF. CDR3 nucleotides: TGTGCCATCAGTGGACCGGACAGAAACTATGGCTACACCTTC.

The chain is built from TRBV12-3 or TRBV12-4 and TRBJ2-1; TRBD2 matches at 11 bases. The CDR3 has 15 amino acids. The V gene end was trimmed by 7 bases and the J gene end by 4 bases; junction bases not matched to a gene: 6. CDR3: CASIQTSGVYNEQFF. The CDR3 DNA sequence: TGTGCCAGCATCCAGACTAGCGGGGTTTACAATGAGCAGTTCTTC.

This clonotype was seen once. The chain is built from TRBV5-1 and TRBJ1-5; D possibly corresponds to TRBD1 (6 bases). Trimming left V 4 bases short and J 1 base short, with 9 bases between. Per germline, CDR1 SGHRS and CDR2 YFSETQ. This CDR3 has 14 residues. DNA of the CDR3: TGCGCCAGCAGCCGAACAGGGAGCAATCAGCCCCAGCATTTT. Protein product: CASSRTGSNQPQHF.

This clonotype was seen a few times. This chain joins TRBV29-1 and TRBJ1-1; 8 nucleotides agree with TRBD1. CDR3 length: 17 amino acids. Looked up from germline, CDR1 is SQVTM and CDR2 is ANQGSEA. V trimming: 1 base; J trimming: 0 bases; junction bases outside the gene matches: 10. This chain's CDR3 is CSVEVGQDIYLNTEAFF. The DNA for the CDR3 is TGCAGCGTTGAAGTGGGACAGGATATTTATTTGAACACTGAAGCTTTCTTT.

V is TRBV29-1 and J is TRBJ2-7, with D hard to call. V was shortened by 0 bases and J by 9 bases, with 12 bases between the two germline ends. Germline CDR1 and CDR2: SQVTM and ANQGSEA. The CDR3 contains 12 residues. CDR3 sequence reads: CSVEDLAFRQYF. CDR3 nucleotide sequence: TGCAGCGTTGAAGATTTGGCATTCCGGCAGTACTTC.

V is TRBV18 and J is TRBJ2-7; perhaps TRBD2 as D (6 bases). The germline V gene has CDR1 KGHSH and CDR2 LQKENI. The CDR3 is made up of 14 amino acids. Between the trimmed V and J ends, which lost 0 bases and 2 bases, there was a span of 8 bases. CDR3 protein: CASSPPEGPYEQYF. The CDR3 DNA is TGTGCCAGCTCACCACCGGAGGGGCCCTACGAGCAGTACTTC.